A single sample is the source of the 28 T cell receptor beta chains below, sequenced in a study of blood T cell repertoires in COVID-19. Data came from immunoSEQ multiplex PCR; TCRdb stores just in-frame clones and leaves some out. Of hundreds of thousands of clones in the sample, 83% were seen once. The sequenced sample was PBMCs or T cells enriched from blood (not recorded which). Receptors originate from a woman between 45 and 60 years old who had been exposed to COVID-19.

This clone was detected once. The chain carries TRBV11-2 and TRBJ2-5; 7 bases line up with TRBD2. The V gene's germline CDR1 is SGHAT and CDR2 FQNNGV. The CDR3 has 15 residues. V trimming: 1 base; J trimming: 4 bases; junction bases outside the gene matches: 6. The CDR3 sequence is CASSLGSGGIETQYF. DNA of the CDR3: TGTGCCAGCAGCTTAGGGTCCGGGGGGATAGAGACCCAGTACTTC.

The chain couples TRBV7-2 to TRBJ2-7; D is uncertain. Germline V CDR1 and CDR2: SGHTA, FQGNSA. This CDR3 is 14 amino acids long. The ends were cut back, 0 bases at V and 6 bases at J, with 12 bases in the middle. The CDR3: CASSLAIKFGEQYF. CDR3 nucleotide sequence: TGTGCCAGCAGCTTAGCGATTAAGTTCGGCGAGCAGTACTTC.

CDR3 bases: TGTGCCAGCAGTGAAGGCAGGGGGTATGGCTACACCTTC. Its translation: CASSEGRGYGYTF. The chain joins TRBV6-1 to TRBJ1-2, with 7 bases identical to TRBD1. J gave up 5 bases and V 1 base, and 1 base lay outside the gene matches. This CDR3 has 13 amino acids. Per the germline V gene, CDR1 is MNHNS and CDR2 is SASEGT.

V and J are TRBV3-1 (or the pseudogene TRBV3-2) and TRBJ2-6; D is uncertain. V lost 5 bases and J 0 bases, leaving 11 bases between the germline ends. This CDR3 is 16 amino acids long. Germline CDR1 LGHDT, CDR2 YNNKEL (reference sequence). CDR3 protein: CASSVNGLSGANVLTF. CDR3 coding DNA: TGTGCCAGCAGCGTCAATGGGCTCTCTGGGGCCAACGTCCTGACTTTC.

The chain employs TRBV5-1 and TRBJ1-5; 7 bases are shared with TRBD1. Trimming took 4 bases from V and 0 from J; bases not matched to a gene: 7. The CDR3 consists of 16 residues. The germline V gene encodes CDR1 SGHRS and CDR2 YFSETQ. CDR3 sequence reads: CASSAGTADSNQPQHF. The CDR3 bases are TGCGCCAGCAGCGCGGGGACAGCAGATAGCAATCAGCCCCAGCATTTT.

This clone was found once. This chain uses TRBV28 with TRBJ1-5; TRBD1 is a possible D gene (5 bases). CDR3 length: 17 residues. CDR1 and CDR2 from the germline V gene are MDHEN and SYDVKM. The V end lost 5 bases, the J end lost 4 bases, and 21 bases lay between the germline ends. The CDR3 nucleotides are TGTGCCAGCAGTCCGCTGCCCCAGACAGAAATAAATCAGCCCCAGCATTTT. This translates into CASSPLPQTEINQPQHF.

The V gene is TRBV7-9, the J gene TRBJ2-1, with D unresolved. Germline CDR1 SEHNR, CDR2 FQNEAQ (reference sequence). Trimming shortened V by 3 bases and J by 6 bases, and 12 bases separated the two germline ends. The CDR3 is 14 amino acids. The DNA of the CDR3 is TGTGCCAGCAGCTTTACCCCTAGTGGCAATGAGCAGTTCTTC. This gives the protein CASSFTPSGNEQFF.

The chain is built from TRBV5-5 and TRBJ1-5; weak D call: TRBD1 (5 bases). The CDR3 is 17 amino acids. CDR1 is SGHKS and CDR2 is YYEKEE in the germline V gene (reference sequence). Trimming cost V 4 bases and J 1 base, with 18 bases left between them. The CDR3, as DNA: TGTGCCAGCAGCGACGGTGACAGCTCACGCAGCAATCAGCCCCAGCATTTT. Translating it yields CASSDGDSSRSNQPQHF.

The chain recombines TRBV6-6 with TRBJ1-1; no definite D call. This CDR3 comprises 13 residues. V lost 3 bases and J 7 bases, leaving 12 bases between the germline ends. The V gene's germline CDR1 is MNHNY and CDR2 SVGAGI (reference sequence). The CDR3 DNA follows: TGTGCCAGCAGTTATATGAAGAGGGATGAAGCTTTCTTT. Residues: CASSYMKRDEAFF.

The gene calls are TRBV19 and TRBJ1-4; 7 bases are a match to TRBD1. Germline CDR1 and CDR2: LNHDA and SQIVND (reference sequence). After removal of 2 bases from V and 8 bases from J, the junction contained 8 bases not matched to a gene. This CDR3 comprises 15 residues. The DNA for the CDR3 is TGTGCCAGTAGTATACCTGGCCAGGGGGAGGAAAAACTGTTTTTT. It encodes CASSIPGQGEEKLFF.

The chain combines TRBV7-9 with TRBJ1-1, with D possibly matching TRBD1 (5 bases). The CDR3 sequence is 14 residues long. Germline values: CDR1 SEHNR, CDR2 FQNEAQ (reference sequence). The V end lost 5 bases, the J end lost 4 bases, and 14 bases lay between the germline ends. The CDR3 sequence is CASSPGGMSTEAFF. CDR3 coding DNA: TGTGCCAGCAGCCCGGGGGGGATGAGCACTGAAGCTTTCTTT.

This chain links TRBV10-3 with TRBJ2-2, with D perhaps TRBD1 (6 bases). Per germline, CDR1 ENHRY and CDR2 SYGVKD. The length of the CDR3 is 16 residues. V was trimmed by 5 bases and J by 4 bases, leaving 17 bases between them. The CDR3 nucleotides read TGTGCCATCAGTAGATCAAGAGGGGGATCCACCGGGGAGCTGTTTTTT. This gives the protein CAISRSRGGSTGELFF.

Only one count was recorded for this clone. The chain has TRBV19 and TRBJ2-4; D not certain. V was pared by 1 base and J by 9 bases, with 7 bases between. This CDR3 region has 12 residues. CDR1 and CDR2 (germline): LNHDA, SQIVND (reference sequence). CDR3 sequence (DNA): TGTGCCAGTAGTATAGGGTTGAGCATTCAGTACTTC. This translates into CASSIGLSIQYF.

The rearrangement uses TRBV28 and TRBJ2-6; 7 nucleotides match TRBD1. Germline assignment: CDR1 MDHEN and CDR2 SYDVKM. With 3 bases clipped from V and 0 bases from J, the junction kept 2 bases outside the gene matches. There are 16 residues in the CDR3. CDR3 bases: TGTGCCAGCAGTTTGGGACAGCTCTCTGGGGCCAACGTCCTGACTTTC. This codes for CASSLGQLSGANVLTF.

This chain links TRBV3-1 (or the pseudogene TRBV3-2) with TRBJ1-1, with D hard to call. With 2 bases removed from V and 2 bases from J, the gap between germline ends came to 9 bases. The germline CDR1 and CDR2 sequences are LGHDT and YNNKEL (reference sequence). The CDR3 contains 14 residues. The CDR3 DNA is TGTGCCAGCAGCCAAAGACTCTTTAACACTGAAGCTTTCTTT. Translating gives CASSQRLFNTEAFF.

This chain connects TRBV5-5 to TRBJ1-2, with 9 bases aligning to TRBD1. The CDR3 loop spans 14 amino acids. Losses at the gene ends were 0 bases for V and 3 bases for J; bases not matched to a gene: 0. Germline CDR1 SGHKS, CDR2 YYEKEE (reference sequence). The CDR3 DNA sequence: TGTGCCAGCAGCTTGGGACAGGGGGACTATGGCTACACCTTC. The encoded protein is CASSLGQGDYGYTF.

This clone was observed a handful of times. J is TRBJ1-2 and V is TRBV5-1; weak D call: TRBD1 (6 bases). V lost 4 bases and J lost 6, with 19 bases in between. CDR1 and CDR2 (germline): SGHRS, YFSETQ. CDR3 size: 15 residues. The CDR3 region has the DNA TGCGCCAGCAGCCTGGCTGGACAGCGGCCCGATGGCTACACCTTC. Translation: CASSLAGQRPDGYTF.

This rearrangement joins TRBV4-1 to TRBJ1-1; no clear D gene. Germline CDR1 reads MGHRA; CDR2 reads YSYEKL. V lost 0 bases, J lost 2 bases, and 7 bases lay in between. The CDR3 runs to 14 residues. The CDR3 reads CASSQDESNTEAFF. As DNA, the CDR3 is TGCGCCAGCAGCCAAGACGAGTCAAACACTGAAGCTTTCTTT.

In this sample, this clone turned up once. The chain joins TRBV6-1 to TRBJ1-1; D call uncertain. The germline V gene has CDR1 MNHNS and CDR2 SASEGT. The CDR3 is 13 residues long. V shed 3 bases and J shed 4 bases, with 9 bases lying between them. CDR3 region: CASSELWSTEAFF. In nucleotides, the CDR3 is TGTGCCAGCAGTGAGCTTTGGAGCACTGAAGCTTTCTTT.

The chain couples TRBV7-9 to TRBJ2-7, with D maybe TRBD2 (5 bases). The CDR3 runs to 14 residues. Trimming removed 8 bases from V and 0 bases from J, with 14 bases in between. Germline CDR1 SEHNR, CDR2 FQNEAQ (reference sequence). The CDR3 DNA follows: TGTGCCAGCTCCAAAGGAGGCTACTCCTACGAGCAGTACTTC. Translated: CASSKGGYSYEQYF.

The V gene is TRBV4-1, the J gene TRBJ2-3; TRBD2 aligns across 8 bases. Germline V gene sequence: CDR1 MGHRA, CDR2 YSYEKL. This CDR3 is built from 18 residues. V shed 2 bases and J 2 bases; nucleotides not matched to a gene: 12. The CDR3 sequence is CASSQIYSGAALTDTQYF. The DNA of the CDR3 is TGCGCCAGCAGCCAAATCTATAGCGGGGCGGCGCTCACAGATACGCAGTATTTT.

V usage is TRBV2 and J usage is TRBJ2-2, with D possibly matching TRBD2 (5 bases). The germline V gene encodes CDR1 SNHLY and CDR2 FYNNEI. The V end was cut by 2 bases, the J end by 5 bases, with 12 bases between. The CDR3 spans 15 residues. CDR3 amino acids: CASSESRRGTGELFF. In nucleotides, the CDR3 is TGTGCCAGCAGTGAAAGCCGTCGAGGGACCGGGGAGCTGTTTTTT.

This clone turned up a few times. This chain connects TRBV30 to TRBJ1-2; D may be TRBD1 (5 bases). Germline CDR1 is GTSNPN and CDR2 is SVGIG (reference sequence). Trimming cost V 3 bases and J 0 bases, with 8 bases left between them. CDR3 size: 13 residues. The CDR3 reads CAWRQTANYGYTF. CDR3 bases: TGTGCCTGGAGGCAGACAGCTAACTATGGCTACACCTTC. The full variable domain, completed using reference TRBV30 and TRBJ1-2, is SQTIHQWPATLVQPVGSPLSLECTVEGTSNPNLYWYRQAAGRGLQLLFYSVGIGQISSEVPQNLSASRPQDRQFILSSKKLLLSDSGFYLCAWRQTANYGYTFGSGTRLTVV.

The chain links TRBV28 to TRBJ1-4, with D possibly matching TRBD1 (5 bases). V was trimmed by 5 bases and J by 2 bases, leaving 9 bases between them. The germline CDR1 and CDR2 sequences are MDHEN and SYDVKM. The CDR3 sequence is 14 residues long. CDR3 sequence: CASSVTGTNEKLFF. CDR3 bases: TGTGCCAGCAGTGTCACAGGCACTAATGAAAAACTGTTTTTT.

This clone was counted a single time. The gene calls are TRBV4-2 and TRBJ2-2, with D uncertain. The CDR3 runs to 15 residues. The V end was cut by 0 bases, the J end by 1 base, with 6 bases between. CDR1 and CDR2 (germline): LGHNA, YNFKEQ. The CDR3 here is CASSQDAENTGELFF. The CDR3 DNA is TGTGCCAGCAGCCAAGATGCAGAGAACACCGGGGAGCTGTTTTTT.

The table lists this clone with a count of one. The rearrangement uses TRBV24-1 and TRBJ2-3; possible D gene TRBD2, 5 bases. Trimming left V 4 bases short and J 5 bases short, with 15 bases between. Germline V gene data show CDR1 as KGHDR and CDR2 as SFDVKD. The CDR3 runs 15 residues. CDR3: CATSDPRAARDTQYF. The CDR3 region has the DNA TGTGCCACCAGTGACCCGCGGGCAGCTCGAGATACGCAGTATTTT.

The J gene is TRBJ2-1, the V gene TRBV7-2, with D maybe TRBD2 (5 bases). Germline CDR1 reads SGHTA; CDR2 reads FQGNSA. The ends were cut back, 1 base at V and 7 bases at J, with 14 bases in the middle. CDR3 length equals 15 residues. The CDR3: CASSLGSAGWNEQFF. The CDR3 nucleotides are TGTGCCAGCAGCTTAGGGTCGGCGGGTTGGAATGAGCAGTTCTTC.

This clone was detected once. The rearrangement links TRBV5-8 to TRBJ1-5, with D hard to call. V lost 1 base and J 14 bases, leaving 13 bases between the germline ends. Germline V gene lookup returns CDR1 SGHTS and CDR2 YDEGEE. CDR3 length: 12 amino acids. CDR3 coding DNA: TGTGCCAGCAGCTTGTTTGTGGACTCAGAGCATTTT. This translates into CASSLFVDSEHF.